Given below is one T cell receptor (beta chain) in context. This clonotype has ten or more counts. The clone's antigen remains unknown. No base quality information exists; no much larger clone differs at one position. Sequencing was carried out with an Illumina HiSeq 2500. Quantitative 5'-RACE with molecular barcodes was used to prepare TCR beta libraries. The authors' pipeline ran thus. Disease-linked TCR variants were identified with a new computational method built on a probabilistic model of VDJ rearrangement. TCRdb reprocessed the public reads (quality trimming at Q25 with fastp, clone calling with MiXCR) and kept in-frame beta chains. Rows are combined by CDR3 protein, so each entry shows the most common genes and DNA. It is TCRdb's table, rather than the study itself, that gives the V and J calls and clone size. The sample contains roughly 35,000 distinct CDR3 sequences, approximately 10% of them found a single time. Of the sample, 20% to 25% falls within the top ten clones.

Synovial fluid samples were matched to blood samples from the same ankylosing spondylitis patients. The record originates from a study of CD8 T cells in ankylosing spondylitis (dated by TCRdb to about 2017). About the investigation overall: T cell receptor beta repertoires were profiled in healthy donors and ankylosing spondylitis patients so that disease-linked TCR variants could be found. In total, the full study cohort was made up of 108 healthy donors and 25 ankylosing spondylitis patients. Peripheral blood was sampled, and synovial fluid was additionally collected from ankylosing spondylitis patients. Beyond this particular receptor, the publication reports: According to the report, matched synovial fluid samples from ankylosing spondylitis patients were significantly enriched for the disease-linked clones. Blood from ankylosing spondylitis patients appeared to be characterized by a TCR beta motif made up of eight highly homologous amino acid variants. Some of the motif variants had been reported before in the synovial fluid and blood of reactive arthritis patients, a finding that suggests common disease-initiation mechanisms. The disease-linked clones showed a CD8+ phenotype and occurred at relatively low frequencies in peripheral blood.

The germline V gene (reference sequence) supplies CDR1 LNHDA and CDR2 SQIVND. V loses 5 bases of germline sequence and J loses 3 bases, and the interval between the two ends is 16 bases. The CDR3 starts with the cysteine, ends with the phenylalanine, and has 15 residues. The sequence is cut down to CDR3 DNA, 45 bases in frame from base 1. The sequence derives from a male donor with ankylosing spondylitis. The rearranged segments are TRBV19 and TRBJ1-2; a weak D assignment points to TRBD1 (6 bases agree). Sequenced material: synovial fluid, either unsorted or a sorted T cell fraction (not recorded which). The DNA sequence reads TGTGCCAGTAGTGCCCGGGACACGATATACTATGGCTACACCTTC. Translation gives CASSARDTIYYGYTF.